Below are 16 T cell receptor beta chains sequenced from a single sample in a study of shared clonotypes between healthy human individuals. The data were produced by immunoSEQ multiplex PCR, yet TCRdb's version contains in-frame clones alone and is incomplete. The repertoire holds 800,000 to 1,200,000 clones, with 75% to 85% as singletons. Sequences were obtained from memory CD4+ T cells from PBMCs. The subset is: CD45RA-negative fraction. The receptor source for this set is a man between 18 and 35 years old in good health. Some clones in this sample may be carry-over from other donors' samples.

The V gene is TRBV29-1, the J gene TRBJ2-3; TRBD1 matches at 7 bases. The CDR3 is made up of 13 amino acids. The V and J ends lost 5 bases and 5 bases, in that order; junction bases with no gene match: 7. Looked up from germline, CDR1 is SQVTM and CDR2 is ANQGSEA. CDR3 sequence: CSVLRQGKDTQYF. Here the CDR3 DNA reads TGCAGCGTTTTGAGACAGGGTAAAGATACGCAGTATTTT.

V usage is TRBV4-2 and J usage is TRBJ2-3, with a weak D call TRBD2 (5 bases). Trimming removed 1 base from V and 10 bases from J, with 18 bases in between. Germline V CDR1 and CDR2: LGHNA, YNFKEQ. The CDR3 extends over 15 amino acids. The CDR3 region has the DNA TGTGCCAGCAGCCAAGTAGAGGATCCCCCCGGGGCGCAGTATTTT. It codes for CASSQVEDPPGAQYF.

The chain employs TRBV5-4 and TRBJ2-3; 7 bases map to TRBD2. Germline V CDR1 and CDR2: SGHNT, YYREEE (reference sequence). CDR3 size: 15 residues. J was trimmed by 4 bases and V by 8 bases; bases with no gene match: 13. Here the CDR3 reads CASSPASGPADTQYF. The CDR3 DNA follows: TGTGCCAGTAGCCCCGCTAGCGGCCCGGCAGATACGCAGTATTTT.

This chain's CDR3 is CASSRQAYNGYTF. For the CDR3, the DNA is TGTGCCAGCAGTCGACAGGCATATAATGGCTACACCTTC. The V call is TRBV6-5, the J call TRBJ1-2; D perhaps matches TRBD1 (6 bases). The CDR3 length is 13 residues. Germline CDR1 reads MNHEY; CDR2 reads SVGAGI. Between the trimmed V and J ends, which lost 5 bases and 6 bases, there was a span of 13 bases.

The chain uses TRBV6-4 and TRBJ2-7; no reliable D call. Germline loops: CDR1 MRHNA, CDR2 SNTAGT. The CDR3 runs to 15 residues. V lost 0 bases and J 2 bases, leaving 11 bases between the germline ends. DNA of the CDR3: TGTGCCAGCAGTGACTCGCCCCCCAACCCCTACGAGCAGTACTTC. Protein: CASSDSPPNPYEQYF.

The rearrangement joins TRBV5-4 to TRBJ2-1, with D unclear. This CDR3 comprises 13 residues. V was pared by 0 bases and J by 5 bases, with 6 bases between. CDR1 and CDR2 from the germline V gene are SGHNT and YYREEE (reference sequence). CDR3 in amino acids: CASSLGAHNEQFF. The CDR3 DNA reads TGTGCCAGCAGCTTGGGGGCACACAATGAGCAGTTCTTC.

The chain recombines TRBV2 with TRBJ1-1, with D unclear. The CDR3 sequence is 13 residues long. CDR1 SNHLY and CDR2 FYNNEI come from the germline V gene. Trimming took off 0 bases at V and 11 bases at J, with 13 bases between the two ends. The DNA of the CDR3 is TGTGCCAGCAGTGAAGCGCTTAGAGGGCGGGCTTTCTTT. Its protein is CASSEALRGRAFF.

CDR3 sequence (DNA): TGTGCCAGCAGCTTCCCCGGGAGGAGGTACGAGCAGTACTTC. It codes for CASSFPGRRYEQYF. The V and J genes are TRBV7-9 and TRBJ2-7, with TRBD2 matching over 7 bases. The germline V gene has CDR1 SEHNR and CDR2 FQNEAQ (reference sequence). V shed 3 bases and J 4 bases; nucleotides not matched to a gene: 6. The CDR3 totals 14 residues.

This clone has a handful of counts. This sequence joins TRBV7-6 and TRBJ2-7, with TRBD1 matching over 7 bases. Trimming at V came to 2 bases and at J to 2 bases, leaving 3 bases not matched to a gene. The germline V gene has CDR1 SGHVS and CDR2 FNYEAQ. The CDR3 spans 14 residues. CDR3 amino acids: CASSLRTGPYEQYF. DNA of the CDR3: TGTGCCAGCAGCTTACGGACAGGTCCCTACGAGCAGTACTTC.

The chain links TRBV15 to TRBJ1-4; weak D call: TRBD1 (6 bases). In germline, CDR1 is LNHNV, CDR2 YYDKDF (reference sequence). The CDR3 is 16 amino acids. The V and J ends lost 1 base and 8 bases respectively, with 17 bases between them. The CDR3 bases are TGTGCCACCAGCAGAGGGGCTTCAGGGGAGGGAGAAAAACTGTTTTTT. This codes for CATSRGASGEGEKLFF. The complete variable domain, with remaining parts taken from reference TRBV15 and TRBJ1-4, reads DAMVIQNPRYQVTQFGKPVTLSCSQTLNHNVMYWYQQKSSQAPKLLFHYYDKDFNNEADTPDNFQSRRPNTSFCFLDIRSPGLGDTAMYLCATSRGASGEGEKLFFGSGTQLSVL.

This clone appeared once. V gene TRBV28 combines with J gene TRBJ2-1; 11 nucleotides align to TRBD2. The CDR3 has 20 amino acids. Per germline, CDR1 MDHEN and CDR2 SYDVKM. V lost 3 bases and J lost 10; bases outside the gene matches: 23. The CDR3 region is CASSFSGGRWGSGRALEQFF. In DNA, the CDR3 is TGTGCCAGCAGTTTTAGTGGAGGACGGTGGGGTAGCGGGAGGGCCTTGGAGCAGTTCTTC.

The chain links TRBV28 to TRBJ2-3; D is uncertain. V dropped 3 bases and J dropped 7 bases, with 8 bases sitting between them. Germline assignment: CDR1 MDHEN and CDR2 SYDVKM. The CDR3 length is 12 residues. The CDR3 DNA reads as TGTGCCAGCAGTTTCGGCATTAATACGCAGTATTTT. This encodes CASSFGINTQYF.

The V and J genes are TRBV6-8 and TRBJ2-3; D is unclear. CDR1 is MNHGY and CDR2 is SAAAGT in the germline V gene. Trimming took 7 bases from V and 0 from J, leaving 5 bases between them. CDR3 length equals 12 residues. The CDR3, as DNA: TGTGCCAGCACATACAGCACAGATACGCAGTATTTT. Translation gives CASTYSTDTQYF.

This clone was observed once. The genes are TRBV4-2 and TRBJ1-3, with 7 bases aligning to TRBD1. Germline CDR1 is LGHNA and CDR2 is YNFKEQ. After removal of 7 bases from V and 1 base from J, the junction contained 13 bases not matched to a gene. CDR3 size: 17 residues. The CDR3 spells CASNIIAGGSSGNTIYF. DNA for the CDR3: TGTGCCAGCAATATAATTGCAGGGGGAAGTTCTGGAAACACCATATATTTT.

This chain links TRBV28 with TRBJ1-4; 8 positions agree with TRBD1. This CDR3 is built from 13 residues. The V gene end was trimmed by 5 bases and the J gene end by 8 bases; junction bases not matched to a gene: 4. Germline assignment: CDR1 MDHEN and CDR2 SYDVKM. The CDR3 loop reads CASSPRTGEKLFF. The CDR3 DNA sequence: TGTGCCAGCAGTCCCAGGACAGGGGAAAAACTGTTTTTT.

The chain is built from TRBV28 and TRBJ2-5; a possible D gene is TRBD2 (7 bases). Germline assignment: CDR1 MDHEN and CDR2 SYDVKM. The V gene lost 7 bases and the J gene lost 2 bases, with 17 bases spanning the gap. The CDR3 runs 15 residues. In nucleotides, the CDR3 is TGTGCCAGCACGAGGGGGGGACCTCTACAAGAGACCCAGTACTTC. Residues: CASTRGGPLQETQYF.